This TCR beta chain was profiled in a study of blood T cell repertoires in COVID-19. The overall study: Italy, Spain and the United States were the sources of the convalescent and acute COVID-19 samples. Sources were T cells, B-cell-depleted T cells, or PBMCs; the material itself was cDNA or gDNA.

As originally analysed: Using reference gene primer amplification, nucleated cell counts were estimated. TCRdb keeps only in-frame clones here, not all; method: immunoSEQ multiplex PCR. That table furnishes V, J and clone size, whereas the DNA furnished D and trimming. The sample shows some 130,000 clones, approximately 80% of them seen only once. With regard to this clone: This specimen includes other DNA sequences encoding the same CDR3.

Trimming removed 2 bases at V and 3 bases at J, with 2 bases between. Germline V gene sequence: CDR1 LGHDT, CDR2 YNNKEL (reference sequence). This CDR3 region has 11 residues. The sequence derives from a man between 65 and 79 years old with acute or convalescent COVID-19. The chain couples TRBV3-1 (or the pseudogene TRBV3-2) to TRBJ2-7, with D unresolved. Sequencing input: peripheral blood. The CDR3 region has the DNA TGTGCCAGCAGCCAATACTACGAGCAGTACTTC. It is translated as CASSQYYEQYF.